Sequencing of this T cell receptor beta chain was carried out in a study of cytomegalovirus exposure and HLA in healthy donors (dated by TCRdb to the late 2010s). Background on the whole study: An earlier analysis of fewer than 750 of the donors reported around 280 Gb of sequence data and 117 million unique TCR beta sequences obtained from about 200 million T cells. An early release covering roughly 640 HLA-typed donors comprised approximately 300 gigabases of sequencing data and approximately 80 million unique TCR sequences. Of the 350 to 450 genotyped donors, roughly 85% fell in the genetic ancestry cluster associated with self-reported Caucasian donors. The study aimed to test whether cataloging public T cell receptors could reveal signatures of past pathogen exposure. The T cell repertoires of some 700 subjects were profiled by immunosequencing and related to cytomegalovirus serostatus. In addition to the first cohort of 500 to 850 subjects, a separate validation cohort of 120 different subjects was used. The study combined high-throughput TCR immunosequencing, statistical association of individual TCRs with disease status, and machine learning to predict cytomegalovirus infection status. In a later analysis, previously published TCR beta repertoires from roughly 710 donors were re-analyzed and high-resolution HLA genotyping was added so that TCR occurrence patterns could be studied. Rather than drawing on any new phenotypic data, the later analysis identified candidate immune exposures from TCR beta sequences and the way those sequences occurred across donors. To decide whether each TCR beta V gene segment behaved as functional or pseudogenic, an earlier analysis of approximately 620 of the donors relied on high-throughput TCR beta sequencing. Donor age, sex, ethnicity and CMV serostatus were compiled alongside the repertoire data. Genome-wide SNP genotypes for about 65% of the 666 donors were used in a later genetic analysis, which treated that subset as a discovery cohort. Every discovery cohort repertoire had been produced on one sequencing platform. HLA typing covered class I and class II loci at four-digit resolution. The number of typed donors differed by locus: about 620-630 for A, B, C, DRB1 and DQB1; roughly 510 for DQA1; 606 for DPA1; and about 450 for DPB1. Four to six DR-DQ haplotypes were handled as single units for association and clustering, since linkage in the cohort was strong. Among about 400 genotyped donors of the cohort, an average of around 240,000 unique TCR beta nucleotide sequences was sequenced per donor, of which 15% to 20% were non-productive.

Library preparation was by the immunoSEQ multiplex PCR assay. For the multiplex PCR, a mixture combining 60 forward primers for TCR Vbeta segments and 13 reverse primers for TCR Jbeta segments was used. The CDR3 region of rearranged TCR beta genes was amplified from genomic DNA by a multiplex PCR assay. On the Illumina HiSeq System, the amplified TCR beta libraries were sequenced as 87-base-pair reads. Per the source publication's procedure: Across the 700 or so repertoires, a later analysis counted tens of millions of unique TCR beta chains, some 11 million of which were shared by at least two donors. Raw reads were error-corrected and collapsed into unique sequences by a nearest-neighbor algorithm in which closely related sequences were merged to remove PCR and sequencing errors. Alignment of CDR3 sequences to IMGT reference sequences was used to assign V, D and J gene segments. For a sequence to be retained, a match of at least six nucleotides to both a V gene segment and a J gene segment was required. A rearrangement counted as productive if the CDR3 had no stop codons and remained in frame with V and J, and every other rearrangement counted as non-productive. CDR3 was defined according to IMGT convention as the region running from the second conserved V-encoded cysteine to the conserved J-encoded phenylalanine. The earlier analysis of about 570 of the donors excluded any sequence lacking an unambiguous match to a single V gene segment. In an earlier analysis of about 590 of the donors, a V segment was called functional when productive rearrangements were above 56.7%, and segregating when the standard deviation between donors exceeded 5%. A statistical classification framework was developed to diagnose cytomegalovirus status using the catalog of TCR beta chain sequences. In a later analysis, V and J genes were assigned by comparing TCR nucleotide sequences against IMGT/GENE-DB human TR gene sequences. Using the TCRdist pipeline, a later analysis assigned CDR3 sequences along with most-parsimonious VDJ recombination scenarios. In a later analysis, every TCR beta chain was defined by the combination of its CDR3 amino acid sequence and its V-gene family, and reads without a unique V-gene family were dropped. A later analysis removed several hundred highly shared, low-generation-probability nucleotide sequences to deal with suspected cross-contamination and a sequencing artifact. A later analysis calculated a clonal expansion index for each public chain from normalized within-repertoire ranks of inferred template counts. Generation probabilities in a later analysis came from a VDJ recombination model fitted to out-of-frame rearrangements, and those results were checked against IGoR. A later analysis scored TCR-TCR, TCR-HLA and TCR-CMV co-occurrence with hypergeometric tests, applying a repertoire-size bias correction to TCR pairs. In a later analysis, false discovery rates were estimated by permuting HLA or CMV assignments 20 times. In a later analysis, co-occurring TCRs were grouped using DBSCAN, and TCRdist sequence similarity was added for clustering within HLA-allele-positive subsets. Repertoires with fewer than 30,000 or more than 120,000 public chains, plus five repertoires with anomalous nucleotide sharing, were excluded from co-occurrence clustering. Entries here come from immuneACCESS through TCRdb and include only in-frame sequences with V and J called. Some clones fail to appear in such tables; in the studies checked, an unresolved V gene covers under half of the shortfall, and the cause of the remainder is unknown. V and J calls and clone size follow that table, whereas D and trimming were derived from the DNA. This sample lists about 150,000 clones; around four fifths were detected once. The ten largest clones represent 2% to 3% of the sample.

Points on this clone: Its antigen specificity is not known. Base qualities are not recorded, but no much larger clone differs from it by a single base.

Looking up the germline V gene yields CDR1 SNHLY and CDR2 FYNNEI. A distance of 16 bases separates the germline ends of V and J, which lose 7 bases and 4 bases respectively. Spanning cysteine to phenylalanine, the CDR3 consists of 14 amino acids. Of the read, only the CDR3 DNA is kept; its 42 bases are in frame from base 1. Broader findings and caveats from the paper: Only TCR beta chains were sequenced in this cohort, and the absence of alpha or paired-chain data limited detectable features. A later analysis found that HLA-associated TCR beta chains were more clonally expanded and had lower generation probabilities than equally common non-associated chains. Because HLA typing was missing for some donors at each locus, association tests included only the typed subset. Correlated functional status among segregating V segments might be attributable to linkage disequilibrium, but an unknown experimental factor could not be ruled out. While some public TCRs were present in many individuals, most TCR sequences turned up only very rarely across donors. In both the original and validation cohorts, the classifier was reported to diagnose cytomegalovirus status with high specificity and sensitivity. In a later analysis, the rate of TCR association differed among HLA loci, with DRB1 alleles having the most associated TCRs and HLA-C alleles having the fewest. Immune exposure information for the cohort was limited to CMV serostatus. It was suggested by the authors that the approach could potentially be generalized to other disease states and immunological phenotypes. A further reported finding was that TCR beta sequences accurately predicted the HLA-A and HLA-B alleles for most subjects in the first cohort. In a later analysis, several top co-occurrence clusters were reported to appear linked to parvovirus B19, influenza, CMV and Epstein-Barr virus. The study gave a list of about 170 TCR beta chains associated with cytomegalovirus. A cluster of highly shared sequence variants was judged likely to be a technical artifact of the sequencing pipeline. Fewer than 20 rarely observed V segments, including chromosome 9 orphons, were excluded from the earlier analysis of just under 600 of the donors because counts were too low. Presence/absence analyses assumed roughly uniform sequencing depth across donors, an assumption that may not hold. An earlier analysis of 587 of the donors showed that most TCR beta V segments appeared in productive rearrangements either about 90% or about 30% of the time, which broadly matched IMGT annotations. According to a later genetic analysis, donors in an Asian-associated ancestry cluster had fewer N-insertions in productive TCRs than the approximately 650-donor mean. In a later analysis, most CMV-associated TCR beta chains were found to appear HLA-restricted, with HLA associations seemingly driven largely by CMV exposure. Strong co-occurrence of HLA alleles, especially DR and DQ, made assigning TCR associations to individual alleles difficult. V-gene and J-gene trimming of TCR beta chains was associated with a missense DCLRE1C variant in a later genetic analysis, and the association was replicated in an independent cohort. At a false discovery rate of 0.05, a later analysis linked around 15,000 TCR beta sequences to specific HLA alleles. In vitro tests confirmed that three of the cytomegalovirus-associated TCR beta chains recognize cytomegalovirus antigens. Some IMGT-functional V segments, including TRBV6-2 and TRBV6-3, could not be distinguished by the 87-base-pair reads and were therefore excluded.

The cohort was made up of 500 to 850 healthy bone marrow donors. Cohort members were all nominally healthy when sampled, although unrecorded immune exposures were likely present. The donor was CMV seronegative and belonged to the group of approximately 320 seronegative cohort members. A peripheral blood sample was collected from each donor, and TCR beta sequencing was performed on peripheral blood mononuclear cells. The Qiagen DNeasy Blood Extraction Kit was used to extract genomic DNA from the blood cell samples. This receptor was taken from a boy aged 2 to 9 in good health and CMV-seronegative. The sample consisted of PBMCs. This sequence uses TRBV2 and TRBJ1-1; TRBD1 might be the D gene, on 5 matching bases. The CDR3 is CASTGGLRGTEAFF. DNA sequence: TGTGCCAGCACCGGGGGACTCCGGGGCACTGAAGCTTTCTTT.